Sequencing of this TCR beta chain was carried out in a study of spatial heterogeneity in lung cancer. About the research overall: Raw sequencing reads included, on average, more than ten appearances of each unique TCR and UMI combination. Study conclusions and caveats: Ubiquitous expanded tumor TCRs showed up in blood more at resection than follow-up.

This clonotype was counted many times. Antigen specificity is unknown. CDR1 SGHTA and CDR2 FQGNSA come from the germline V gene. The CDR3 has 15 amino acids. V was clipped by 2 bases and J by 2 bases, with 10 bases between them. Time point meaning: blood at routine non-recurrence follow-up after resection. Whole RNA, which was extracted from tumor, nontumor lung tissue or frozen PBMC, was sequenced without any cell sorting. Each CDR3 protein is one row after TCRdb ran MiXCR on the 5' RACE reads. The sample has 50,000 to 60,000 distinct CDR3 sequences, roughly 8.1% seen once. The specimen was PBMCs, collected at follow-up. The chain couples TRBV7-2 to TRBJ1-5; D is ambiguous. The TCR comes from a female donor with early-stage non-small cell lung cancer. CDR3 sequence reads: CASSLTGFGNQPQHF. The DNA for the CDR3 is TGTGCCAGCAGCTTAACTGGGTTTGGCAATCAGCCCCAGCATTTT.